Given below is one TCR beta chain in context. The antigen this receptor binds is unknown. No qualities accompany the bases; no much larger clone lies one base away. This record belongs to a study of blood T cell repertoires in COVID-19 (dated by TCRdb to 2019 to 2021). Context from the whole study: Samples covering the acute and convalescent phases of COVID-19 were provided by collaborators in the United States, Italy and Spain. Samples came from the ongoing ImmuneRACE study (first 160 participants) plus 1,254 subjects from 6 global collaborators. Nearly every sample came with metadata listing a de-identified subject ID, COVID-19 status, age in years and sex. Subjects who had been exposed to COVID-19, were actively infected with it, or had recovered from it provided the deeply sampled blood TCRbeta repertoires that made up the dataset. Where available, HLA class I and class II types were taken from metadata supplied by the sample provider and were not determined by assay-based typing. The repertoires were released in a freely available public database meant as a resource for research on the immune response to SARS-CoV-2. The material from the prospective study consisted of cDNA or gDNA derived from T cells, B-cell-depleted T cells, or PBMCs.

As encoded in the germline V gene, CDR1 is SGHTA while CDR2 is FQGTGA. The CDR3 spans 15 residues, from the cysteine through the phenylalanine. Only the CDR3 part of the read is kept: 45 bases, read in frame from the first base. The germline V and J ends show losses of 2 bases and 4 bases respectively, and no gene match explains 4 bases of the junction. Broad study findings and their caveats: The quantity of clinical and demographic metadata differed by source and by participant and was supplied without curation.

TCRbeta CDR3 regions were amplified from genomic DNA using the immunoSEQ Assay, a bias-controlled multiplex PCR. The paper's processing steps were these. Within the assay, amplification of reference gene primers was used to estimate how many nucleated cells each sample contained. To quantify the absolute abundance of each unique TCRbeta CDR3 rearrangement, sequence reads were collapsed and filtered. For each sample, productive Simpson clonality was calculated as the square root of Simpson's diversity index over productive rearrangements. The table was pulled from immuneACCESS by TCRdb, which kept in-frame rearrangements only. Such tables lose some clones; where checked, under half of the loss comes from unresolved V genes, and the rest has no known cause. V, J and clone size reflect that table, while D and trimming were determined from the DNA. This sample comprises tens of thousands of clones, around nine tenths of them detected only once. 1% of the sample lies in the top ten.

The collaborating institutions used their own protocols to collect whole blood in K2EDTA tubes. Collaborator samples were shipped for TCRbeta analysis as frozen whole blood, isolated PBMCs, or DNA extracted from either sample type. The chain is assembled from TRBV7-3 and TRBJ2-7; 11 middle bases align to TRBD1. The sample taken for sequencing was peripheral blood. This TCR came from a man in his 70s with acute or convalescent COVID-19. The CDR3 here reads CASSLAGQGAYEQYF. The sequenced DNA is TGTGCCAGCAGCTTAGCCGGACAGGGGGCTTACGAGCAGTACTTC. Supplemented by the reference TRBV7-3 and TRBJ2-7 proteins around the CDR3, the complete variable domain is GAGVSQTPSNKVTEKGKYVELRCDPISGHTALYWYRQSLGQGPEFLIYFQGTGAADDSGLPNDRFFAVRPEGSVSTLKIQRTERGDSAVYLCASSLAGQGAYEQYFGPGTRLTVT.